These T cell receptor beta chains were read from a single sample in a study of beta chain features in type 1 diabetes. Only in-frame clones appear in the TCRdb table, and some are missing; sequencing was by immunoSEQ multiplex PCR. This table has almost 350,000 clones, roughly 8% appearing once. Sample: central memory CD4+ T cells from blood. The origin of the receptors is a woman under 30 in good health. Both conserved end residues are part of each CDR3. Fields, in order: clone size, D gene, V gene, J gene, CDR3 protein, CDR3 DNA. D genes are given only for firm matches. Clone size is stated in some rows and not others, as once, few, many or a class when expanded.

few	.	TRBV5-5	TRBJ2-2	CASSLVGASNTGELFF	TGTGCCAGCAGCTTGGTGGGAGCCTCGAACACCGGGGAGCTGTTTTTT
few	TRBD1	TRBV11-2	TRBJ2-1	CASRPIAGGASNEQFF	TGTGCCAGCAGGCCCATCGCAGGGGGCGCGAGCAATGAGCAGTTCTTC
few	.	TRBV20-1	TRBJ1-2	CSARRAYGYTF	TGCAGTGCTCGTCGAGCCTATGGCTACACCTTC
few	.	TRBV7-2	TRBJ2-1	CASREVWEYNEQFF	TGTGCCAGCAGAGAGGTTTGGGAATACAATGAGCAGTTCTTC
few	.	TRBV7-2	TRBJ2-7	CASSLASAGVEQYF	TGTGCCAGCAGCTTAGCGTCGGCAGGGGTCGAGCAGTACTTC
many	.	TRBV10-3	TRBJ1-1	CAISESSRGTEAFF	TGTGCCATCAGTGAGTCCTCTAGGGGGACTGAAGCTTTCTTT
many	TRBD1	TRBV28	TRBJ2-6	CASSPRTGKSSGANVLTF	TGTGCCAGCAGTCCGCGGACAGGGAAGTCCTCTGGGGCCAACGTCCTGACTTTC
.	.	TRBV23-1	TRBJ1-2	CASDGGYTF	TGCGCCAGCGATGGTGGCTACACCTTC
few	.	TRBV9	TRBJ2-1	CASSGRSSYNEQFF	TGTGCCAGCAGCGGGCGGAGCTCCTACAATGAGCAGTTCTTC
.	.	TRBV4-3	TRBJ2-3	CASSQSEFRTGLAHDTQYF	TGCGCCAGCAGCCAAAGCGAATTCAGGACGGGACTGGCGCACGATACGCAGTATTTT
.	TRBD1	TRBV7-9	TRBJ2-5	CASSFGTGETQYF	TGTGCCAGCAGCTTCGGGACAGGAGAGACCCAGTACTTC
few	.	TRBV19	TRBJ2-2	CASSLGGGTGELFF	TGTGCCAGTAGTCTTGGTGGGGGCACCGGGGAGCTGTTTTTT
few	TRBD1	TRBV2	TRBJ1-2	CASSVVQGAGGYTF	TGTGCCAGCAGTGTGGTACAGGGGGCCGGTGGCTACACCTTC
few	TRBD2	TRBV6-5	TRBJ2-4	CAISDVGGQNIQYF	TGTGCCATCAGTGACGTGGGAGGGCAAAACATTCAGTACTTC
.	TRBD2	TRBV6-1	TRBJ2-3	CASSEWRGGTDTQYF	TGTGCCAGCAGTGAGTGGCGGGGGGGCACAGATACGCAGTATTTT
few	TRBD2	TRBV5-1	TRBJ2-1	CASRPPGLAINEQFF	TGCGCCAGCAGGCCCCCGGGACTAGCGATAAATGAGCAGTTCTTC
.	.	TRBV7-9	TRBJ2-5	CASSLGSPGGETQYF	TGTGCCAGCAGCTTAGGCAGCCCCGGTGGGGAGACCCAGTACTTC
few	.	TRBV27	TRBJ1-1	CASSFRVGGTEAFF	TGTGCCAGCAGTTTTAGGGTTGGGGGCACTGAAGCTTTCTTT
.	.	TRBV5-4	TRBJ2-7	CASSLDFGGTYEQYF	TGTGCCAGCAGCTTGGATTTTGGTGGCACCTACGAGCAGTACTTC
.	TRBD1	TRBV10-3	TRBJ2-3	CAISEDRGADTQYF	TGTGCCATCAGTGAAGACAGGGGAGCAGATACGCAGTATTTT
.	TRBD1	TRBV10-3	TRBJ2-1	CAIGPGTGQFF	TGTGCCATCGGTCCCGGGACAGGGCAGTTCTTC
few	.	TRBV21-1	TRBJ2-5	CASSKTTGGRVETQYF	TGTGCCAGCAGCAAGACCACGGGAGGGCGGGTAGAGACCCAGTACTTC
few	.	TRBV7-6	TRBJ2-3	CASSSGSWLADTQYF	TGTGCCAGCAGCTCCGGATCTTGGTTAGCAGATACGCAGTATTTT
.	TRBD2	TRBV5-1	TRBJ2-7	CASSLVAGGEQYF	TGCGCCAGCAGCTTGGTAGCGGGAGGGGAGCAGTACTTC
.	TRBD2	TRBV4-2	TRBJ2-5	CASSQGHGREGETQYF	TGTGCCAGCAGCCAAGGACACGGGAGGGAGGGAGAGACCCAGTACTTC
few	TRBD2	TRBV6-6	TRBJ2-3	CASSPSGGTDTQYF	TGTGCCAGCAGCCCTAGCGGGGGCACAGATACGCAGTATTTT
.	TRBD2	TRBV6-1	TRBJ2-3	CASSARTSGRSDTQYF	TGTGCCAGCAGTGCTCGGACTAGCGGGAGATCAGATACGCAGTATTTT
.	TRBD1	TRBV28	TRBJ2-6	CASSPRQGKFGANVLTF	TGTGCCAGCAGTCCCCGACAGGGAAAATTTGGGGCCAACGTCCTGACTTTC
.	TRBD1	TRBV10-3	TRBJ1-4	CAISEGTAGFNEKLFF	TGTGCCATCAGTGAGGGGACAGCAGGCTTTAATGAAAAACTGTTTTTT
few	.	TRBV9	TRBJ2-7	CASSVSGEVGEQYF	TGTGCCAGCAGCGTCTCAGGGGAAGTCGGCGAGCAGTACTTC
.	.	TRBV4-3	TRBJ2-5	CASSHNLWETQYF	TGCGCCAGCAGCCACAATCTGTGGGAGACCCAGTACTTC
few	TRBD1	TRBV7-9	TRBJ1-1	CASSVGTGNTEAFF	TGTGCCAGCAGCGTCGGGACAGGGAACACTGAAGCTTTCTTT
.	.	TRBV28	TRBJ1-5	CASSLFRNQPQHF	TGTGCCAGCAGTTTATTCCGGAATCAGCCCCAGCATTTT
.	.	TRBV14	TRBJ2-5	CASSQDLSHGETQYF	TGTGCCAGCAGCCAAGATCTTAGCCATGGAGAGACCCAGTACTTC
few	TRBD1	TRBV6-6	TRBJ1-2	CASSWDGTGGVGGYTF	TGTGCCAGCAGTTGGGACGGGACAGGGGGCGTTGGTGGCTACACCTTC
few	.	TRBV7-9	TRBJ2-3	CASSLGHSTDTQYF	TGTGCCAGCAGCTTAGGCCATAGCACAGATACGCAGTATTTT
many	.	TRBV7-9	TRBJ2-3	CASSLQQTSTDTQYF	TGTGCCAGCAGCTTACAACAGACTAGCACAGATACGCAGTATTTT
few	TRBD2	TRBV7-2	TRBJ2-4	CASTPAGASQNIQYF	TGTGCCAGCACCCCAGCGGGAGCCTCACAAAACATTCAGTACTTC
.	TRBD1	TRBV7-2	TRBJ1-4	CASSRDRGRNEKLFF	TGTGCCAGCAGCCGGGACAGGGGGCGAAATGAAAAACTGTTTTTT
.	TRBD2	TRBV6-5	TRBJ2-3	CASLAGGTDTQYF	TGTGCCAGCCTAGCGGGAGGAACAGATACGCAGTATTTT
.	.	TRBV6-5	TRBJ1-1	CASSESWDTEAFF	TGTGCCAGCAGTGAGAGTTGGGACACTGAAGCTTTCTTT
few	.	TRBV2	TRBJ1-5	CASRAGPSGSNQPQHF	TGTGCCAGCAGGGCGGGGCCCAGTGGGAGCAATCAGCCCCAGCATTTT
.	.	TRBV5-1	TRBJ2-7	CASSVGGPIEQYF	TGCGCCAGCAGCGTTGGAGGGCCGATCGAGCAGTACTTC
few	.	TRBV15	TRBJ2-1	CATSRDLGSEQFF	TGTGCCACCAGCAGAGATTTAGGGTCTGAGCAGTTCTTC
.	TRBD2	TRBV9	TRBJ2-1	CASSVGPWLERGSYNEQFF	TGTGCCAGCAGCGTAGGGCCGTGGCTCGAGCGGGGCTCCTACAATGAGCAGTTCTTC
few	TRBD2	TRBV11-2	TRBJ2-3	CASSPLLTSEQYF	TGTGCCAGCAGCCCTCTGTTAACTAGCGAACAGTATTTT
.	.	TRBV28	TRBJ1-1	CASSLGVQLYAFF	TGTGCCAGCAGTTTAGGTGTGCAGCTTTACGCTTTCTTT
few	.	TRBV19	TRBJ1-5	CASMVAGGDQPQHF	TGTGCCAGTATGGTAGCGGGGGGCGATCAGCCCCAGCATTTT
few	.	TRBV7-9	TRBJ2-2	CASSPRLAGELFF	TGTGCCAGCAGCCCACGACTAGCCGGGGAGCTGTTTTTT
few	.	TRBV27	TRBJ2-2	CASKRAQLPTGELFF	TGTGCCAGCAAGAGAGCACAACTACCCACCGGGGAGCTGTTTTTT
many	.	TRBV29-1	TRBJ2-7	CSVVGKQGDYEQYF	TGCAGCGTTGTAGGAAAACAAGGCGACTACGAGCAGTACTTC
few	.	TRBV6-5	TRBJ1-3	CASSYTYGNTIYF	TGTGCCAGCAGTTACACCTACGGAAACACCATATATTTT
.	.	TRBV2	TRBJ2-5	CASTETRTQYF	TGTGCCAGCACAGAAACGAGGACCCAGTACTTC
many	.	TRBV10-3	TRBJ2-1	CAIIDSRDVNEQFF	TGTGCCATCATCGATAGTCGGGATGTCAATGAGCAGTTCTTC
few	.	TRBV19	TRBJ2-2	CASSSGSGNTGELFF	TGTGCCAGTAGTTCGGGGAGCGGGAACACCGGGGAGCTGTTTTTT
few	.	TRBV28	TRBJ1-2	CASSPGITFNYGYTF	TGTGCCAGCAGTCCGGGGATCACCTTTAACTATGGCTACACCTTC
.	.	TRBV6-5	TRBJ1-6	CASSRGQVNSPLHF	TGTGCCAGCAGTAGGGGCCAGGTCAACTCACCCCTCCACTTT